One and the same sample provided the 14 T cell receptor beta chains below, sequenced in a study of cytomegalovirus exposure and HLA in healthy donors. PCR involved 60 Vbeta and 13 Jbeta primers. Profiling relied on immunoSEQ multiplex PCR, and the TCRdb table lists in-frame clones only, not all of them. The sample contains 100,000 to 150,000 clones, under 85% of which appear only once. Sequencing was carried out using PBMCs. Every receptor here comes from a woman aged 40 to 50 in good health and CMV-seropositive.

The DNA of the CDR3 is TGTGCCAGTAGTATTGTTATTTTAGCGGGATTAGCCGGGGAGCTGTTTTTT. As protein: CASSIVILAGLAGELFF. The J gene is TRBJ2-2, the V gene TRBV19; 8 positions match TRBD2. Germline CDR1 and CDR2: LNHDA and SQIVND (reference sequence). CDR3 length equals 17 residues. After removal of 3 bases from V and 6 bases from J, the junction contained 12 bases not matched to a gene.

The chain combines TRBV2 with TRBJ2-4, with D perhaps TRBD1 (5 bases). V was trimmed by 8 bases and J by 7 bases, leaving 15 bases between them. Germline CDR1 and CDR2: SNHLY and FYNNEI. The CDR3 consists of 13 residues. The CDR3 loop reads CASGAIPRNIQYF. The CDR3 DNA reads TGTGCCAGCGGGGCCATCCCCAGGAACATTCAGTACTTC.

The gene calls are TRBV19 and TRBJ1-1; 8 nucleotides line up with TRBD1. J was trimmed by 10 bases and V by 2 bases; bases with no gene match: 3. Germline V gene lookup returns CDR1 LNHDA and CDR2 SQIVND (reference sequence). This CDR3 is built from 12 residues. The CDR3: CASSIMGTGAFF. As DNA, the CDR3 is TGTGCCAGTAGTATAATGGGGACAGGAGCTTTCTTT.

The rearrangement joins TRBV5-4 to TRBJ1-3; unclear D gene. V was clipped by 4 bases and J by 4 bases, with 12 bases between them. Looked up from germline, CDR1 is SGHNT and CDR2 is YYREEE (reference sequence). This CDR3 contains 14 residues. CDR3 loop: CASSREAPGNTIYF. For the CDR3, the DNA is TGTGCCAGCAGCCGGGAGGCCCCAGGAAACACCATATATTTT.

V and J are TRBV29-1 and TRBJ2-5; 9 bases fit TRBD2. The CDR3 contains 12 residues. CDR1 is SQVTM and CDR2 is ANQGSEA in the germline V gene. J lost 7 bases, V lost 3 bases, and 3 bases had no gene match. CDR3 in DNA: TGCAGCGTTGAGGGTAGCGGGGGGACCCAGTACTTC. Its protein is CSVEGSGGTQYF.

The genes are TRBV4-1 and TRBJ1-2; D is unclear. The V gene lost 0 bases and the J gene lost 3 bases, with 11 bases spanning the gap. The length of the CDR3 is 15 residues. The germline V gene encodes CDR1 MGHRA and CDR2 YSYEKL. As DNA, the CDR3 is TGCGCCAGCAGCCAAGAAGGAGCGGCACACTATGGCTACACCTTC. Its translation is CASSQEGAAHYGYTF.

The CDR3 nucleotides read TGTGCCAGCACTACCGGGACAGTAAATCAGCCCCAGCATTTT. Translation: CASTTGTVNQPQHF. The V call is TRBV6-1, the J call TRBJ1-5, with 7 bases identical to TRBD1. Germline V gene sequence: CDR1 MNHNS, CDR2 SASEGT. Losses at the gene ends were 7 bases for V and 4 bases for J; bases not matched to a gene: 7. This CDR3 comprises 14 residues.

This chain uses TRBV5-1 with TRBJ2-5, with 8 bases fitting TRBD2. CDR3 length equals 16 residues. Germline lookup yields CDR1 SGHRS and CDR2 YFSETQ. With V trimmed by 0 bases and J by 5 bases, 9 bases remained unmatched. The CDR3 nucleotides read TGCGCCAGCAGCTTGGTGTCGGGAGGGGGTTACGAGACCCAGTACTTC. Its translation is CASSLVSGGGYETQYF.

The J gene is TRBJ2-7, the V gene TRBV23-1; 9 bases fit TRBD2. TRBV23-1 is noted as an ORF with a role that remains uncertain. This CDR3 contains 16 residues. Unmatched junction bases numbered 6, after V lost 0 bases and J lost 3 bases. DNA for the CDR3: TGCGCCAGCAGTCAATCCGGGACTAGCAAAGGCTACGAGCAGTACTTC. Protein product: CASSQSGTSKGYEQYF.

The CDR3 is CASSSPSGQGVYEQYF. Written as DNA, the CDR3 is TGTGCCAGCAGTAGCCCCTCGGGACAGGGTGTCTACGAGCAGTACTTC. This sequence joins TRBV28 and TRBJ2-7; 9 bases line up with TRBD1. CDR1 and CDR2 (germline): MDHEN, SYDVKM. Trimming cost V 5 bases and J 3 bases; bases outside gene matches: 11. The CDR3 extends over 16 amino acids.

The V and J genes are TRBV15 and TRBJ1-2; D is possibly TRBD1 (6 bases). The CDR3 runs to 13 residues. Germline CDR1 reads LNHNV; CDR2 reads YYDKDF (reference sequence). Trimming removed 0 bases at V and 8 bases at J, with 10 bases between. The CDR3 DNA is TGTGCCACCAGCAGAGAACAGGGTTCCGGCTACACCTTC. Protein: CATSREQGSGYTF. The entire variable domain, with the rest obtained from reference TRBV15 and TRBJ1-2, is as follows: DAMVIQNPRYQVTQFGKPVTLSCSQTLNHNVMYWYQQKSSQAPKLLFHYYDKDFNNEADTPDNFQSRRPNTSFCFLDIRSPGLGDTAMYLCATSREQGSGYTFGSGTRLTVV.

Notes on this clone: At one end the junction does not follow the germline gene, possibly because of a read error. The chain joins TRBV30 to TRBJ1-3; 8 nucleotides line up with TRBD1. Germline V gene sequence: CDR1 GTSNPN, CDR2 SVGIG (reference sequence). The CDR3 extends over 14 amino acids. The CDR3 nucleotides read TGTGCCTGGAGTCGGACAGGGAGGGGAAACATCATATATTTT. This sequence encodes CAWSRTGRGNIIYF.

This sequence joins TRBV4-1 and TRBJ1-1; 10 nucleotides line up with TRBD1. V dropped 4 bases and J dropped 3; count of bases not matched to a gene: 14. CDR3 length: 18 residues. Germline V gives CDR1 MGHRA, CDR2 YSYEKL. The CDR3 nucleotides are TGCGCCAGCAGCCGATTCAGTTCTGGGACAGGGGCGGACACTGAAGCTTTCTTT. Residues: CASSRFSSGTGADTEAFF.

This clone was counted between two and nine times. This chain joins TRBV6-5 and TRBJ1-5, with D possibly matching TRBD1 (6 bases). This CDR3 spans 15 amino acids. Germline values: CDR1 MNHEY, CDR2 SVGAGI. The V end lost 8 bases, the J end lost 1 base, and 15 bases lay between the germline ends. CDR3 protein: CASAQGMGSNQPQHF. Written as DNA, the CDR3 is TGTGCCAGCGCCCAGGGGATGGGGAGCAATCAGCCCCAGCATTTT.